One and the same sample provided the 9 T cell receptor beta chains below, sequenced in a study of human T cells and chemical hapten exposure. Noted time point: patch test 3, about 24 weeks after DPC sensitization. The treatment: therapeutic diphenylcyclopropenone sensitization with weekly scalp DPC. TCRdb re-called the RACE reads with MiXCR, one entry per CDR3 protein. This table has roughly 90,000 distinct CDR3 sequences, about a tenth appearing once. The material sequenced was whole blood, taken in connection with sensitization to the hapten diphenylcyclopropenone (DPC). The receptors were sampled from a woman in her 30s with alopecia areata. Some clones in this sample may be carry-over from other donors' samples.

Many counts were recorded for this clonotype. This CDR3 is CASSSNSGTGLSYEQYV. Here the CDR3 DNA reads TGCGCCAGCTCTTCAAACTCCGGGACAGGGTTATCCTACGAGCAGTACGTC. This chain uses TRBV23-1 with TRBJ2-7; 9 bases map to TRBD1. TRBV23-1 is treated as an ORF (open reading frame) with a function not yet certain. The CDR3 totals 17 residues. V gave up 8 bases and J gave up 1 base; unmatched junction bases: 15.

This clonotype was seen ten or more times. The chain has TRBV4-2 and TRBJ2-7; 7 bases are shared with TRBD1. Per germline, CDR1 LGHNA and CDR2 YNFKEQ. The V gene end was trimmed by 2 bases and the J gene end by 3 bases; junction bases not matched to a gene: 4. The CDR3 runs 14 residues. This CDR3 reads CASSQTGAFYEQYF. The DNA for the CDR3 is TGTGCCAGCAGCCAAACAGGGGCTTTCTACGAGCAGTACTTC.

The V call is TRBV28, the J call TRBJ1-6; tentatively, D is TRBD1 (5 bases). V was clipped by 7 bases and J by 8 bases, with 15 bases between them. The CDR3 consists of 14 residues. Germline CDR1 is MDHEN and CDR2 is SYDVKM. The DNA for the CDR3 is TGTGCCAGCAAAAGTCCAGGGAACCATTCACCCCTCCACTTT. The encoded protein is CASKSPGNHSPLHF.

This clonotype was seen many times. The gene calls are TRBV9 and TRBJ2-5, with TRBD1 identical over 7 bases. This CDR3 contains 14 residues. CDR1 is SGDLS and CDR2 is YYNGEE in the germline V gene. Trimming at V came to 0 bases and at J to 4 bases, leaving 3 bases not matched to a gene. The CDR3: CASSVETGAETQYF. The CDR3 nucleotides read TGTGCCAGCAGCGTAGAAACAGGGGCAGAGACCCAGTACTTC.

Ten or more counts support this clonotype. The chain carries TRBV28 and TRBJ2-5, with a possible D match to TRBD1 (6 bases). The CDR3 has 14 residues. The germline V gene has CDR1 MDHEN and CDR2 SYDVKM. V lost 5 bases, J lost 0 bases, and 10 bases lay in between. CDR3 coding DNA: TGTGCCAGCAGTAAGGGACATGACCAAGAGACCCAGTACTTC. Translated, it gives CASSKGHDQETQYF.

This clonotype was recorded only once. The chain recombines TRBV29-1 with TRBJ2-6, with a tentative D call TRBD2 (6 bases). Germline V lookup: CDR1 SQVTM, CDR2 ANQGSEA. Trimming shortened V by 4 bases and J by 2 bases, and 12 bases separated the two germline ends. The CDR3 is 15 amino acids. In nucleotides, the CDR3 is TGCAGCGTTGTATCGCGGGGTACTGGGGCCAACGTCCTGACTTTC. Translated, it gives CSVVSRGTGANVLTF.

Many counts were recorded for this clonotype. The chain is built from TRBV7-9 and TRBJ2-3, with 9 bases lining up with TRBD1. The germline V gene encodes CDR1 SEHNR and CDR2 FQNEAQ (reference sequence). The CDR3 runs to 15 residues. V was clipped by 6 bases and J by 6 bases; unmatched bases: 10. The CDR3: CASRPGTGFADTQYF. CDR3 nucleotides: TGTGCCAGCAGACCCGGGACAGGGTTTGCGGATACGCAGTATTTT.

This clonotype was seen at least ten times. This chain joins TRBV5-1 and TRBJ2-5; D possibly uses TRBD1 or TRBD2 (5 bases each). The V gene's germline CDR1 is SGHRS and CDR2 YFSETQ. V was trimmed by 0 bases and J by 1 base, leaving 13 bases between them. The CDR3 runs to 16 residues. CDR3 loop: CASSLESLGGQETQYF. In DNA form, the CDR3 reads TGCGCCAGCAGCTTGGAGTCCCTTGGGGGCCAAGAGACCCAGTACTTC.

CDR3 coding DNA: TGTGCCAGCAGTTTGTTGGGGACAGGGGCCGAGCAGTACGTC. Translating gives CASSLLGTGAEQYV. This rearrangement joins TRBV12-3 or TRBV12-4 to TRBJ2-7; 10 nucleotides line up with TRBD1. This CDR3 comprises 14 residues. V lost 3 bases, J lost 6 bases, and 5 bases stayed unmatched.